Below are 27 T cell receptor beta chains sequenced from a single sample in a study of Graves' ophthalmopathy and Graves' hyperthyroidism. RNA transcripts provided the template for amplifying TCR beta CDR3 regions. Following a first-round RT-PCR that used HTBI primers, a second-round multiplex PCR was carried out. TCRdb passed the multiplex PCR reads through MiXCR, listing each CDR3 protein once. The sample shows around 590,000 distinct CDR3 sequences, about 40% of them seen only once. Sequenced: peripheral blood or thyroid tissue (not recorded which). These receptors all come from an adult man with Graves' hyperthyroidism.

V and J are TRBV6-6 and TRBJ1-6, with D unresolved. CDR1 MNHNY and CDR2 SVGAGI come from the germline V gene (reference sequence). The CDR3 contains 11 residues. Trimming left V 6 bases short and J 11 bases short, with 8 bases between. CDR3 in DNA: TGTGCCAGCAGCGGGTCCACACCCCTCCACTTT. Amino acids: CASSGSTPLHF.

V usage is TRBV20-1 and J usage is TRBJ2-5; possible D gene TRBD1, 6 bases. Germline V gene data show CDR1 as DFQATT and CDR2 as SNEGSKA (reference sequence). V gave up 5 bases and J gave up 4 bases, with 17 bases separating them. The CDR3 has 14 residues. CDR3 amino acids: CSAQAGVGGETQYF. The CDR3 bases are TGCAGTGCTCAGGCAGGGGTGGGCGGAGAGACCCAGTACTTC.

The chain carries TRBV29-1 and TRBJ1-1; tentatively, D is TRBD1 (6 bases). The V and J ends lost 8 bases and 5 bases respectively, with 12 bases between them. Germline loops: CDR1 SQVTM, CDR2 ANQGSEA. This CDR3 has 11 amino acids. Here the CDR3 reads CSILQGTEAFF. Written as DNA, the CDR3 is TGCAGCATATTACAGGGAACTGAAGCTTTCTTT.

This clonotype was recorded many times. The gene calls are TRBV7-9 and TRBJ2-7, with 9 bases matching TRBD2. Germline V gene data show CDR1 as SEHNR and CDR2 as FQNEAQ (reference sequence). With V trimmed by 3 bases and J by 0 bases, 9 bases remained unmatched. This CDR3 is 17 amino acids long. CDR3 sequence: CASSLGTSGLSSYEQYF. The CDR3 coding sequence is TGTGCCAGCAGCTTGGGAACTAGCGGGTTAAGCTCCTACGAGCAGTACTTC.

The chain joins TRBV15 to TRBJ1-2; 9 bases match TRBD1. Looked up from germline, CDR1 is LNHNV and CDR2 is YYDKDF (reference sequence). This CDR3 spans 15 amino acids. V shed 3 bases and J 7 bases; nucleotides not matched to a gene: 9. The CDR3, as DNA: TGTGCCACCAGCAGCCCCGGACAGGGGATAAGTGGCTACACCTTC. Its protein product is CATSSPGQGISGYTF.

This clonotype was detected a few times. The V call is TRBV29-1, the J call TRBJ2-7; 10 positions agree with TRBD2. Germline CDR1 reads SQVTM; CDR2 reads ANQGSEA. CDR3 length: 14 amino acids. Trimming cost V 6 bases and J 3 bases; bases outside gene matches: 8. The CDR3 here is CSVLTSSGGYEQYF. The CDR3 DNA sequence: TGCAGCGTCCTAACCTCTAGCGGGGGCTACGAGCAGTACTTC.

Only one count was recorded for this clonotype. The chain links TRBV29-1 to TRBJ1-1, with D maybe TRBD1 (5 bases). Trimming removed 3 bases at V and 10 bases at J, with 6 bases between. The CDR3 runs 9 residues. Germline V lookup: CDR1 SQVTM, CDR2 ANQGSEA. The CDR3 loop reads CSVEQGAFF. The CDR3 DNA sequence: TGCAGCGTTGAGCAGGGAGCTTTCTTT.

This clonotype was found a few times. The chain links TRBV25-1 to TRBJ2-7; TRBD1 might be the D (5 bases). Germline CDR1 is MGHDK and CDR2 is SYGVNS. V was clipped by 4 bases and J by 5 bases, with 18 bases between them. The CDR3 runs 15 residues. The CDR3 DNA is TGTGCCAGCAGTGCAGCGACAGTCCTAATCGACGAGCAGTACTTC. This gives the protein CASSAATVLIDEQYF.

This clonotype was seen many times. This chain joins TRBV7-9 and TRBJ2-7; a possible D gene is TRBD2 (5 bases). Trimming stripped 3 bases from V and 5 bases from J, with 8 bases between. The germline V gene encodes CDR1 SEHNR and CDR2 FQNEAQ (reference sequence). This CDR3 comprises 12 residues. The CDR3 sequence is CASSFAGDEQYF. Written as DNA, the CDR3 is TGTGCCAGCAGCTTCGCCGGGGACGAGCAGTACTTC. Supplemented by reference TRBV7-9 and TRBJ2-7, the full variable domain reads DTGVSQNPRHKITKRGQNVTFRCDPISEHNRLYWYRQTLGQGPEFLTYFQNEAQLEKSRLLSDRFSAERPKGSFSTLEIQRTEQGDSAMYLCASSFAGDEQYFGPGTRLTVT.

This clonotype was observed at least ten times. The V gene is TRBV5-1, the J gene TRBJ2-7, with 8 positions matching TRBD2. J gave up 6 bases and V 0 bases, and 5 bases lay outside the gene matches. The CDR3 runs 14 residues. CDR1 is SGHRS and CDR2 is YFSETQ in the germline V gene. The CDR3 bases are TGCGCCAGCAGCTTGGTTCGGGGGGGCGGCGAGCAGTACTTC. It translates to CASSLVRGGGEQYF. The full variable domain, completed using reference TRBV5-1 and TRBJ2-7, is KAGVTQTPRYLIKTRGQQVTLSCSPISGHRSVSWYQQTPGQGLQFLFEYFSETQRNKGNFPGRFSGRQFSNSRSEMNVSTLELGDSALYLCASSLVRGGGEQYFGPGTRLTVT.

This clonotype was seen more than once but under ten times. The rearrangement uses TRBV12-5 and TRBJ1-4; tentatively, D is TRBD1 (6 bases). The V end was cut by 5 bases, the J end by 8 bases, with 12 bases between. The CDR3 covers 13 residues. Germline lookup yields CDR1 LGHNT and CDR2 FRNRAP. The CDR3 loop is CASGPGVGEKLFF. The CDR3 DNA is TGTGCTAGTGGTCCAGGGGTTGGGGAAAAACTGTTTTTT. Together with reference TRBV12-5 and TRBJ1-4, the CDR3 gives the full variable domain: DARVTQTPRHKVTEMGQEVTMRCQPILGHNTVFWYRQTMMQGLELLAYFRNRAPLDDSGMPKDRFSAEMPDATLATLKIQPSEPRDSAVYFCASGPGVGEKLFFGSGTQLSVL.

This clonotype was observed at least ten times. V and J are TRBV11-3 and TRBJ2-2; tentative D call: TRBD2 (6 bases). V lost 6 bases and J lost 1, with 9 bases in between. The CDR3 has 14 amino acids. CDR1 and CDR2 from the germline V gene are SGHNT and YENEEA. The DNA for the CDR3 is TGTGCCAGCAGATCTAGCGAGAACACCGGGGAGCTGTTTTTT. Translating gives CASRSSENTGELFF.

The chain employs TRBV2 and TRBJ1-3, with a weak D call TRBD1 (6 bases). The CDR3 is 11 residues long. Trimming stripped 11 bases from V and 3 bases from J, with 8 bases between. Germline CDR1 reads SNHLY; CDR2 reads FYNNEI. CDR3 residues: CAGDNGNTIYF. The CDR3, as DNA: TGTGCCGGGGACAATGGAAACACCATATATTTT. The variable domain in full, completed from reference TRBV2 and TRBJ1-3, reads EPEVTQTPSHQVTQMGQEVILRCVPISNHLYFYWYRQILGQKVEFLVSFYNNEISEKSEIFDDQFSVERPDGSNFTLKIRSTKLEDSAMYFCAGDNGNTIYFGEGSWLTVV.

This clonotype was counted at least ten times. The chain joins TRBV5-1 to TRBJ2-7; 8 bases are a match to TRBD2. The germline CDR1 and CDR2 sequences are SGHRS and YFSETQ. Unmatched junction bases numbered 4, after V lost 0 bases and J lost 2 bases. The CDR3 spans 15 residues. This chain's CDR3 is CASSLDGRAAYEQYF. Here the CDR3 DNA reads TGCGCCAGCAGCTTGGACGGGAGGGCCGCCTACGAGCAGTACTTC.

This clonotype was observed at least ten times. The rearrangement links TRBV7-8 to TRBJ2-5; D remains ambiguous. This CDR3 has 15 amino acids. With 5 bases removed from V and 0 bases from J, the gap between germline ends came to 13 bases. Germline V gene sequence: CDR1 SGHVS, CDR2 FQNEAQ. DNA of the CDR3: TGTGCCAGCAGCCGCAACCCCCAGTACCAAGAGACCCAGTACTTC. Translation: CASSRNPQYQETQYF.

This clonotype was seen ten or more times. The chain combines TRBV10-3 with TRBJ1-1; the match to TRBD1 covers 8 bases. There are 17 residues in the CDR3. CDR1 and CDR2 (germline): ENHRY, SYGVKD. V was clipped by 2 bases and J by 4 bases; unmatched bases: 12. The CDR3 DNA reads as TGTGCCATCAGTGAGCCAAGGACAGGGTATCTGGCCACTGAAGCTTTCTTT. Amino acids: CAISEPRTGYLATEAFF.

V is TRBV2 and J is TRBJ2-7, with TRBD1 as a possible D gene (5 bases). The CDR3 consists of 13 residues. The V gene lost 8 bases and the J gene lost 5 bases, with 16 bases spanning the gap. In germline, CDR1 is SNHLY, CDR2 FYNNEI. The CDR3 protein is CASSPGFLDEQYF. In DNA, the CDR3 is TGTGCCAGCTCACCAGGGTTCCTTGACGAGCAGTACTTC.

In its sample, this clonotype was seen many times. The gene calls are TRBV6-5 and TRBJ1-2; D ambiguous. This CDR3 is built from 15 residues. V lost 2 bases, J lost 0 bases, and 10 bases lay in between. Germline V gene lookup returns CDR1 MNHEY and CDR2 SVGAGI. The CDR3 region has the DNA TGTGCCAGCAGTTACAGTCGTCAGCCTAACTATGGCTACACCTTC. This gives the protein CASSYSRQPNYGYTF.

This clonotype showed up many times. This chain connects TRBV29-1 to TRBJ1-4, with D perhaps matching TRBD1 (5 bases). Trimming stripped 0 bases from V and 16 bases from J, with 15 bases between. CDR3 length: 12 residues. The germline CDR1 and CDR2 sequences are SQVTM and ANQGSEA. CDR3 region: CSVEDRVQGGFF. In DNA form, the CDR3 reads TGCAGCGTTGAAGATCGAGTCCAGGGAGGGTTTTTT. The complete variable domain, with remaining parts taken from reference TRBV29-1 and TRBJ1-4, reads SAVISQKPSRDICQRGTSLTIQCQVDSQVTMMFWYRQQPGQSLTLIATANQGSEATYESGFVIDKFPISRPNLTFSTLTVSNMSPEDSSIYLCSVEDRVQGGFFGSGTQLSVL.

The V and J genes are TRBV7-2 and TRBJ2-3, with unresolved D. The CDR3 runs to 15 residues. Germline V gives CDR1 SGHTA, CDR2 FQGNSA. The V end was cut by 3 bases, the J end by 0 bases, with 10 bases between. This CDR3 is CASSLFRTSTDTQYF. Written as DNA, the CDR3 is TGTGCCAGCAGCTTGTTCAGAACTAGCACAGATACGCAGTATTTT.

In its sample, this clonotype was seen once. One end of the junction fails to match germline, which may point to a read error. This chain uses TRBV7-7 with TRBJ2-5, with D possibly being TRBD2 (5 bases). CDR1 and CDR2 from the germline V gene are SSHAT and FNYEAQ (reference sequence). The CDR3 loop spans 14 amino acids. DNA for the CDR3: TGTGCTAGCAGCTTCGGGAATTACCAAGAGACCCAGTACTTC. It translates to CASSFGNYQETQYF.

V gene TRBV28 combines with J gene TRBJ2-7; D remains ambiguous. CDR1 MDHEN and CDR2 SYDVKM come from the germline V gene. This CDR3 comprises 15 residues. With 8 bases removed from V and 0 bases from J, the gap between germline ends came to 17 bases. For the CDR3, the DNA is TGTGCCAGCCAGTTTATAGGGTCAATCTCCTACGAGCAGTACTTC. Translated, it gives CASQFIGSISYEQYF.

This clonotype was seen more than once but under ten times. This sequence joins TRBV20-1 and TRBJ1-1, with a weak D call TRBD1 (6 bases). V was shortened by 2 bases and J by 5 bases, with 9 bases between the two germline ends. Germline CDR1 DFQATT, CDR2 SNEGSKA (reference sequence). This CDR3 comprises 12 residues. In nucleotides, the CDR3 is TGCAGTGCTAGAAAAGGGGGGACTGAAGCTTTCTTT. Its protein is CSARKGGTEAFF.

This clonotype was picked up a small number of times. V is TRBV28 and J is TRBJ1-3; D is unclear. Germline CDR1 reads MDHEN; CDR2 reads SYDVKM. CDR3 length: 13 amino acids. Deletions cut 9 bases from V and 0 bases from J, with 9 bases between. The CDR3 DNA follows: TGTGCCAGTCAGTCGAGCTCTGGAAACACCATATATTTT. It codes for CASQSSSGNTIYF.

This clonotype has a count of ten or more. The chain combines TRBV5-1 with TRBJ2-6, with TRBD1 matching 7 bases. The CDR3 loop spans 15 amino acids. Germline V gives CDR1 SGHRS, CDR2 YFSETQ. V lost 4 bases to trimming and J lost 2 bases; unmatched junction nucleotides: 3. The CDR3: CASSRTGAGANVLTF. The CDR3 DNA sequence: TGCGCCAGCAGCAGAACAGGGGCTGGGGCCAACGTCCTGACTTTC.

This clonotype was observed many times. The V gene is TRBV7-2, the J gene TRBJ1-5, with no clear D. Germline values: CDR1 SGHTA, CDR2 FQGNSA. V dropped 1 base and J dropped 15 bases, with 13 bases sitting between them. CDR3 length: 12 residues. The CDR3 is CASSLVETPTHF. The CDR3 DNA reads TGTGCCAGCAGCTTAGTCGAGACACCGACGCATTTT.

Ten or more counts support this clonotype. This chain uses TRBV6-1 with TRBJ1-5, with D maybe TRBD1 (5 bases). In germline, CDR1 is MNHNS, CDR2 SASEGT. This CDR3 has 14 residues. Trimming cost V 6 bases and J 4 bases, with 13 bases left between them. The CDR3 DNA is TGTGCCAGCAGCGCCCCGGGGCTGAATCAGCCCCAGCATTTT. It is translated as CASSAPGLNQPQHF.